A selection of T cell receptor beta chains follows, all from one sample in a study of CD8+CD57+ T cells in acquired aplastic anemia. TCRdb itself ran the reads through MiXCR, one entry per CDR3 protein. The sample lists about 170,000 distinct CDR3 sequences, 60% to 70% seen once, with roughly 42% in the top ten. The sequenced sample consisted of sorted CD4+, CD8+, or CD8+CD57+ T cells (not recorded which) from PBMCs. All receptors come from a human donor in good health. Both conserved end residues are part of each CDR3. Each record gives: V gene, J gene, D gene, clone size, CDR3 DNA, CDR3 protein. D genes are given only for firm matches. Clone size, where shown, is once, few, many, or a class for clones that have expanded.

V gene: TRBV7-9; J gene: TRBJ2-1; D gene: .; clone size: many; CDR3 DNA: TGTGCCAGCAGCTTAGCAGTTAGCTCCTACAATGAGCAGTTCTTC; CDR3 protein: CASSLAVSSYNEQFF
V gene: TRBV6-1; J gene: TRBJ2-7; D gene: TRBD2; clone size: many; CDR3 DNA: TGTGCCAGCTTTGGGACTAGCTCGTACGAGCAGTACTTC; CDR3 protein: CASFGTSSYEQYF
V gene: TRBV10-2; J gene: TRBJ1-1; D gene: .; clone size: .; CDR3 DNA: TGCGCCAGCAGAGCAGGGGAAAACACTGAAGCTTTCTTT; CDR3 protein: CASRAGENTEAFF
V gene: TRBV4-1; J gene: TRBJ2-1; D gene: .; clone size: many; CDR3 DNA: TGCGCCAGCAGCCAAGGGGCGGGGGCTAGGCACAATGAGCAGTTCTTC; CDR3 protein: CASSQGAGARHNEQFF
V gene: TRBV6-2/TRBV6-3; J gene: TRBJ2-6; D gene: .; clone size: .; CDR3 DNA: TGTGCCAGCAGTTACTCGAACTCTGGGGCCAACGTCCTGACTTTC; CDR3 protein: CASSYSNSGANVLTF
V gene: TRBV4-1; J gene: TRBJ2-5; D gene: TRBD2; clone size: many; CDR3 DNA: TGCGCCAGCAGCCCCCCGGGACTAGCAGGGGAGACCCAGTACTTC; CDR3 protein: CASSPPGLAGETQYF
V gene: TRBV7-3; J gene: TRBJ2-5; D gene: .; clone size: .; CDR3 DNA: TGTGCCAGCAGCTCGGGTCTTCAAGAGACCCAGTACTTC; CDR3 protein: CASSSGLQETQYF
V gene: TRBV4-1; J gene: TRBJ1-6; D gene: .; clone size: many; CDR3 DNA: TGCGCCAGCAGCCAAGGGGGCGGGGGAGCGGGTAATTCACCCCTCCACTTT; CDR3 protein: CASSQGGGGAGNSPLHF
V gene: TRBV4-1; J gene: TRBJ2-1; D gene: .; clone size: many; CDR3 DNA: TGCGCCAGCAGCCAAGATATCCCTCCTGAGCAGTTCTTC; CDR3 protein: CASSQDIPPEQFF
V gene: TRBV7-2; J gene: TRBJ2-7; D gene: TRBD1; clone size: .; CDR3 DNA: TGTGCCAGCAGCCAACAGGGGCAGGGTGAGCAGTACTTC; CDR3 protein: CASSQQGQGEQYF
V gene: TRBV6-1; J gene: TRBJ1-2; D gene: TRBD1; clone size: .; CDR3 DNA: TGTGCCAGCAGTTTTACAGGGGATTCCACTGGCTACACCTTC; CDR3 protein: CASSFTGDSTGYTF
V gene: TRBV29-1; J gene: TRBJ1-4; D gene: .; clone size: .; CDR3 DNA: TGCAGCGTTGCGGAGGGGGGAGGTGAAAAACTGTTTTTT; CDR3 protein: CSVAEGGGEKLFF
V gene: TRBV7-8; J gene: TRBJ2-7; D gene: .; clone size: .; CDR3 DNA: TGTGCCAGCAGCTTATATGGCCACTACGAGCAGTACTTC; CDR3 protein: CASSLYGHYEQYF
V gene: TRBV20-1; J gene: TRBJ1-2; D gene: TRBD1; clone size: .; CDR3 DNA: TGCAGTGCCACACCGGGACAGGGGCGCTATGGCTACACCTTC; CDR3 protein: CSATPGQGRYGYTF
V gene: TRBV29-1; J gene: TRBJ1-2; D gene: .; clone size: .; CDR3 DNA: TGCAGCGTTGAAGATCAGGGCGCAGGCTATGGCTACACCTTC; CDR3 protein: CSVEDQGAGYGYTF
V gene: TRBV9; J gene: TRBJ2-7; D gene: .; clone size: many; CDR3 DNA: TGTGCCAGCAGCGCGGGACCTACTCACTACGAGCAGTACTTC; CDR3 protein: CASSAGPTHYEQYF
V gene: TRBV5-6; J gene: TRBJ1-6; D gene: TRBD1; clone size: .; CDR3 DNA: TGTGCCAGCAGCAGTCCCGGGACAGGGACACATTCACCCCTCCACTTT; CDR3 protein: CASSSPGTGTHSPLHF
V gene: TRBV7-3; J gene: TRBJ2-3; D gene: TRBD2; clone size: .; CDR3 DNA: TGTGCCGGCCATAGCGGGAACCCCCTCTCAGATACGCAGTATTTT; CDR3 protein: CAGHSGNPLSDTQYF
V gene: TRBV2; J gene: TRBJ2-7; D gene: .; clone size: .; CDR3 DNA: TGTGCCAGCAGTGGTCCCGGGACACCTTCCTACGAGCAGTACTTC; CDR3 protein: CASSGPGTPSYEQYF
V gene: TRBV20-1; J gene: TRBJ2-2; D gene: TRBD2; clone size: many; CDR3 DNA: TGCAGTGCTAGAGATCTAGCGGGAACCGGGGAGCTGTTTTTT; CDR3 protein: CSARDLAGTGELFF
V gene: TRBV9; J gene: TRBJ2-1; D gene: TRBD2; clone size: many; CDR3 DNA: TGTGCCAGCAGCGCCTCCAGCGGGGTCTCCTACAATGAGCAGTTCTTC; CDR3 protein: CASSASSGVSYNEQFF
V gene: TRBV7-9; J gene: TRBJ2-3; D gene: .; clone size: .; CDR3 DNA: TGTGCCAGCAGACTCGGACGGGGAGTAGATACGCAGTATTTT; CDR3 protein: CASRLGRGVDTQYF
V gene: TRBV7-9; J gene: TRBJ1-1; D gene: .; clone size: .; CDR3 DNA: TGTGCCAGCAGCTTCGAGATGAACACTGAAGCTTTCTTT; CDR3 protein: CASSFEMNTEAFF
V gene: TRBV9; J gene: TRBJ2-1; D gene: TRBD2; clone size: .; CDR3 DNA: TGTGCCAGCAGCGGATCTACTAGCGGGAGAGATGAGCAGTTCTTC; CDR3 protein: CASSGSTSGRDEQFF
V gene: TRBV2; J gene: TRBJ1-5; D gene: .; clone size: .; CDR3 DNA: TGTGCCAGCAGCTTAGGCCTAGGGGTAGGTCAGCCCCAGCATTTT; CDR3 protein: CASSLGLGVGQPQHF
V gene: TRBV7-8; J gene: TRBJ1-5; D gene: .; clone size: once; CDR3 DNA: TGTGCCAGCAGCTTCTACAGGAACAATCAGCCCCAGCATTTT; CDR3 protein: CASSFYRNNQPQHF
V gene: TRBV7-9; J gene: TRBJ2-7; D gene: .; clone size: many; CDR3 DNA: TGTGCCAGCAGCTTCCAGACTAGCTCCTACGAGCAGTACTTC; CDR3 protein: CASSFQTSSYEQYF
V gene: TRBV25-1; J gene: TRBJ2-1; D gene: .; clone size: .; CDR3 DNA: TGTGCCACCCGACAGGTTGCCGGTAACAATGAGCAGTTCTTC; CDR3 protein: CATRQVAGNNEQFF
V gene: TRBV5-1; J gene: TRBJ2-2; D gene: .; clone size: .; CDR3 DNA: TGCGCCAGCAGCTTGGCGCAGGGGCCCAGCACCGGGGAGCTGTTTTTT; CDR3 protein: CASSLAQGPSTGELFF
V gene: TRBV15; J gene: TRBJ2-1; D gene: TRBD2; clone size: few; CDR3 DNA: TGTGCCACCAGCAGAGCGCTAGCGGGAGCATATGAGCAGTTCTTC; CDR3 protein: CATSRALAGAYEQFF
V gene: TRBV7-3; J gene: TRBJ2-7; D gene: .; clone size: .; CDR3 DNA: TGTGCCAGCAGCATAACGGGGGAGCAGTACTTC; CDR3 protein: CASSITGEQYF
V gene: TRBV29-1; J gene: TRBJ2-4; D gene: TRBD1; clone size: many; CDR3 DNA: TGCAGCGTTGACACAGGGGCGGCCATTCAGTACTTC; CDR3 protein: CSVDTGAAIQYF
V gene: TRBV4-3; J gene: TRBJ2-7; D gene: .; clone size: once; CDR3 DNA: TGCGCCAGCAGCCAAGACCCGGACAGCTACGAGCAGTACTTC; CDR3 protein: CASSQDPDSYEQYF
V gene: TRBV6-5; J gene: TRBJ2-7; D gene: .; clone size: .; CDR3 DNA: TGTGCCAGCAGTGAATCAGGCTCCTACGAGCAGTACTTC; CDR3 protein: CASSESGSYEQYF
V gene: TRBV7-2; J gene: TRBJ2-7; D gene: .; clone size: .; CDR3 DNA: TGTGCCAGCAGCTTAGAGACAGTGGGGTCTTACGAGCAGTACTTC; CDR3 protein: CASSLETVGSYEQYF
V gene: TRBV7-8; J gene: TRBJ2-1; D gene: .; clone size: .; CDR3 DNA: TGTGCCAGCTTCGAATCTGCACATGAGCAGTTCTTC; CDR3 protein: CASFESAHEQFF
V gene: TRBV12-3/TRBV12-4; J gene: TRBJ2-7; D gene: .; clone size: few; CDR3 DNA: TGTGCCACGGGCACCGGGTACGAGCAGTACTTC; CDR3 protein: CATGTGYEQYF
V gene: TRBV15; J gene: TRBJ2-5; D gene: .; clone size: .; CDR3 DNA: TGTGCCACCAGCAGACCTGACGGACCAAGGACCCAGTACTTC; CDR3 protein: CATSRPDGPRTQYF
V gene: TRBV29-1; J gene: TRBJ2-4; D gene: .; clone size: .; CDR3 DNA: TGCAGCGCTTTCCGGGCGGACATTCAGTACTTC; CDR3 protein: CSAFRADIQYF
V gene: TRBV19; J gene: TRBJ2-7; D gene: TRBD2; clone size: few; CDR3 DNA: TGTGCCAGTAGTATCGTAGCGGGGGGGCCTTCGTACGAGCAGTACTTC; CDR3 protein: CASSIVAGGPSYEQYF
V gene: TRBV19; J gene: TRBJ2-1; D gene: TRBD2; clone size: .; CDR3 DNA: TGTGCCAGTATTGGGACTAGCGGTTACAATGAGCAGTTCTTC; CDR3 protein: CASIGTSGYNEQFF
V gene: TRBV29-1; J gene: TRBJ1-3; D gene: TRBD1; clone size: .; CDR3 DNA: TGCAGCGTGGGGACAGTTCTCTCTGGAAACACCATATATTTT; CDR3 protein: CSVGTVLSGNTIYF
V gene: TRBV6-1; J gene: TRBJ1-5; D gene: .; clone size: few; CDR3 DNA: TGTGCCAGCAGTTTATCTTGGGGGGCGCTTGGCAATCAGCCCCAGCATTTT; CDR3 protein: CASSLSWGALGNQPQHF
V gene: TRBV18; J gene: TRBJ1-1; D gene: TRBD1; clone size: .; CDR3 DNA: TGTGCCAGCTCATACAGACAGGGGGCGCGTACTGAAGCTTTCTTT; CDR3 protein: CASSYRQGARTEAFF
V gene: TRBV20-1; J gene: TRBJ2-5; D gene: .; clone size: many; CDR3 DNA: TGCAGTGCTAGAGAGGACACCGACCCCAGAGAGACCCAGTACTTC; CDR3 protein: CSAREDTDPRETQYF
V gene: TRBV2; J gene: TRBJ2-1; D gene: TRBD2; clone size: .; CDR3 DNA: TGTGCCAGCTGTATGTTAGCGGGGGGCTACAATGAGCAGTTCTTC; CDR3 protein: CASCMLAGGYNEQFF
V gene: TRBV20-1; J gene: TRBJ1-3; D gene: .; clone size: many; CDR3 DNA: TGCAGTGCTAAATCTTACCGGGCCTCGAGGGGAAACACCATATATTTT; CDR3 protein: CSAKSYRASRGNTIYF
V gene: TRBV2; J gene: TRBJ1-1; D gene: .; clone size: .; CDR3 DNA: TGTGCCAGCGGGCGGTTTTTTATGAACACTGAAGCTTTCTTT; CDR3 protein: CASGRFFMNTEAFF
V gene: TRBV12-3/TRBV12-4; J gene: TRBJ2-6; D gene: .; clone size: .; CDR3 DNA: TGTGCCAGCAGACTCGTCGGCTCTGGGGCCAACGTCCTGACTTTC; CDR3 protein: CASRLVGSGANVLTF
V gene: TRBV10-2; J gene: TRBJ2-7; D gene: TRBD2; clone size: .; CDR3 DNA: TGCGCCACAGTTAGCGGGGGCCGCGCCTACGAGCAGTACTTC; CDR3 protein: CATVSGGRAYEQYF